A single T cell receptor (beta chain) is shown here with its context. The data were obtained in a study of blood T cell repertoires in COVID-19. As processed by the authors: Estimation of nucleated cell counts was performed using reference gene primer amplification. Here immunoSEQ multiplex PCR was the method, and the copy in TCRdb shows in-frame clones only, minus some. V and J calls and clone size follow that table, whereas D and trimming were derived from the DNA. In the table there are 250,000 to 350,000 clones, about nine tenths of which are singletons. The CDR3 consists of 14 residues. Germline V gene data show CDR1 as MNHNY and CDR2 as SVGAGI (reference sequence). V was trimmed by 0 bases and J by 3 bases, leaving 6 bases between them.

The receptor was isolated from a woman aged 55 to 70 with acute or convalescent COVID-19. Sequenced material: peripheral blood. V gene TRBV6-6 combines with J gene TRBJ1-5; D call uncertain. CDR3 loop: CASSYSGINQPQHF. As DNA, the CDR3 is TGTGCCAGCAGTTACTCCGGGATCAATCAGCCCCAGCATTTT.